What follows are 23 T cell receptor beta chains derived from one specimen sequenced in a study of T cell repertoires in cytomegalovirus infection. Using its own MiXCR run on the reads, TCRdb lists one record per CDR3 protein. The repertoire has 570,000 or so distinct CDR3 sequences, 40% of them found once; the top ten carry about half. For these receptors, no antigen is known. This material consisted of cultured PBMCs, taken from culture after CMV antigen stimulation. These receptors all come from a human donor in good health (CMV status not recorded). Some clones in this sample may be carry-over from other donors' samples.

The chain links TRBV6-1 to TRBJ1-2, with 7 bases matching TRBD1. V shed 3 bases and J 8 bases; nucleotides not matched to a gene: 6. There are 13 residues in the CDR3. The germline CDR1 and CDR2 sequences are MNHNS and SASEGT. In DNA, the CDR3 is TGTGCCAGCAGTGATACGCGACAGGGAGGCTACACCTTC. This gives the protein CASSDTRQGGYTF.

This clonotype appeared a few times. The gene calls are TRBV7-2 and TRBJ2-5; the D is unclear. Trimming left V 2 bases short and J 7 bases short, with 14 bases between. Germline V gene sequence: CDR1 SGHTA, CDR2 FQGNSA. The CDR3 is 14 residues long. CDR3 sequence: CASSLRFRYGTQYF. The DNA for the CDR3 is TGTGCCAGCAGCTTAAGGTTTCGATACGGGACCCAGTACTTC.

This clonotype was seen only a few times. The V call is TRBV7-9, the J call TRBJ1-5, with D unclear. CDR1 is SEHNR and CDR2 is FQNEAQ in the germline V gene (reference sequence). The CDR3 is made up of 14 amino acids. Trimming pared 5 bases from V and 6 bases from J, leaving 14 bases between. The CDR3 sequence is CASSQSSGSQPQHF. CDR3 nucleotides: TGTGCCAGCAGCCAATCATCGGGGTCTCAGCCCCAGCATTTT.

J is TRBJ2-1 and V is TRBV7-6; TRBD1 is a possible D gene (6 bases). This CDR3 is 13 amino acids long. Between the trimmed V and J ends, which lost 5 bases and 8 bases, there was a span of 13 bases. Looked up from germline, CDR1 is SGHVS and CDR2 is FNYEAQ. The CDR3 sequence is CASSSYREHEQFF. CDR3 sequence (DNA): TGTGCCAGCAGCAGCTACAGGGAACATGAGCAGTTCTTC.

This clonotype showed up just a few times. This rearrangement joins TRBV7-2 to TRBJ2-1; no clear D. The germline V gene has CDR1 SGHTA and CDR2 FQGNSA. The CDR3 loop spans 13 amino acids. Trimming cost V 2 bases and J 11 bases, with 13 bases left between them. The CDR3 coding sequence is TGTGCCAGCAGCTTAAAACCGGACGGGCAGCAGTTCTTC. Translated: CASSLKPDGQQFF.

The V call is TRBV7-4, the J call TRBJ1-4; D gene uncertain. V was cut by 2 bases and J by 3 bases, with 19 bases left in between. Germline V CDR1 and CDR2: SGHVT, SQSDAQ. This CDR3 has 18 residues. The CDR3 region is CASSLKGSGTLPNEKLFF. The CDR3 nucleotides are TGTGCCAGCAGCTTAAAGGGATCTGGTACCCTCCCTAATGAAAAACTGTTTTTT. The full variable domain, rest sourced from reference TRBV7-4 and TRBJ1-4, is GAGVSQSPRYKVAKRGRDVALRCDSISGHVTLYWYRQTLGQGSEVLTYSQSDAQRDKSGRPSGRFSAERPERSVSTLKIQRTEQGDSAVYLCASSLKGSGTLPNEKLFFGSGTQLSVL.

This clonotype has only a few counts. V and J are TRBV12-3 or TRBV12-4 and TRBJ1-5; 7 nucleotides line up with TRBD1. V dropped 5 bases and J dropped 15; count of bases not matched to a gene: 10. The CDR3 spans 12 residues. As DNA, the CDR3 is TGTGCCAGCAGTCAGGGGGGGGGTCCTCGGCATTTT. Its protein product is CASSQGGGPRHF.

This clonotype came up a few times. The rearrangement uses TRBV7-8 and TRBJ2-7; TRBD2 matches at 8 bases. CDR1 and CDR2 (germline): SGHVS, FQNEAQ. Trimming cost V 4 bases and J 1 base; bases outside gene matches: 9. The CDR3 is made up of 16 amino acids. The CDR3 coding sequence is TGTGCCAGCAGCTCCGAGAGCGGGAGTTTTTCCTACGAGCAGTACTTC. Amino acid sequence: CASSSESGSFSYEQYF.

The CDR3 spells CASSQGQLATYEQYF. The CDR3 DNA is TGCGCCAGCAGCCAAGGCCAACTAGCTACCTACGAGCAGTACTTC. The chain links TRBV4-3 to TRBJ2-7; possibly TRBD2 for D (6 bases). The germline CDR1 and CDR2 sequences are LGHNA and YSLEER. V shed 1 base and J shed 2 bases, with 12 bases lying between them. This CDR3 region has 15 residues.

The rearrangement joins TRBV12-3 or TRBV12-4 to TRBJ1-2, with 10 bases that match TRBD1. CDR3 length: 16 amino acids. V lost 4 bases, J lost 6 bases, and 11 bases stayed unmatched. The CDR3 nucleotides read TGTGCCAGCAGTTGGGGAGGGGGACAGGGGATCGATGGCTACACCTTC. Protein product: CASSWGGGQGIDGYTF.

This clonotype was recorded a few times. The chain employs TRBV7-2 and TRBJ2-5; 8 bases are shared with TRBD2. The V segment lost 5 bases and the J segment 5 bases; nucleotides outside the gene matches: 10. The germline CDR1 and CDR2 sequences are SGHTA and FQGNSA. The CDR3 is 15 amino acids. CDR3 protein: CASSVWTGGAETQYF. CDR3 nucleotides: TGTGCCAGCAGCGTGTGGACCGGGGGGGCTGAGACCCAGTACTTC.

The chain joins TRBV19 to TRBJ1-4; a weak D match, TRBD1 (5 bases). Trimming shortened V by 7 bases and J by 3 bases, and 15 bases separated the two germline ends. The germline V gene encodes CDR1 LNHDA and CDR2 SQIVND (reference sequence). This CDR3 comprises 15 residues. The CDR3 region is CASKRRTSSNEKLFF. The CDR3 nucleotides are TGTGCCAGTAAAAGGAGGACATCTTCTAATGAAAAACTGTTTTTT.

This clonotype was seen only a few times. The genes are TRBV5-6 and TRBJ2-1, with a tentative D call TRBD1 (5 bases). The germline V gene encodes CDR1 SGHDT and CDR2 YYEEEE. The V end lost 5 bases, the J end lost 4 bases, and 22 bases lay between the germline ends. This CDR3 comprises 17 residues. The DNA for the CDR3 is TGTGCCAGCAGATTGCTGACAGTAGGACACAATTACAATGAGCAGTTCTTC. Residues: CASRLLTVGHNYNEQFF.

CDR3 nucleotides: TGTGCCAGCAGCGGAAAACCGGGACTAGCGGGGAACGAACGTCGAGCCTACAATGAGCAGTTCTTC. This translates into CASSGKPGLAGNERRAYNEQFF. The chain links TRBV11-3 to TRBJ2-1, with 13 bases aligning to TRBD2. Germline V gives CDR1 SGHNT, CDR2 YENEEA. The CDR3 is 22 amino acids. V dropped 5 bases and J dropped 2; count of bases not matched to a gene: 21. Using reference TRBV11-3 and TRBJ2-1 for the parts outside the CDR3, the full variable domain is EAGVVQSPRYKIIEKKQPVAFWCNPISGHNTLYWYLQNLGQGPELLIRYENEEAVDDSQLPKDRFSAERLKGVDSTLKIQPAELGDSAVYLCASSGKPGLAGNERRAYNEQFFGPGTRLTVL.

This clonotype was seen only a few times. The chain links TRBV20-1 to TRBJ2-7; the D is unclear. CDR1 DFQATT and CDR2 SNEGSKA come from the germline V gene (reference sequence). V dropped 0 bases and J dropped 4 bases, with 13 bases sitting between them. There are 14 residues in the CDR3. Here the CDR3 reads CSAREEPSRYEQYF. CDR3 bases: TGCAGTGCTAGAGAAGAACCTTCTAGATACGAGCAGTACTTC.

The gene calls are TRBV11-2 and TRBJ2-1; 7 positions agree with TRBD2. V trimming: 7 bases; J trimming: 2 bases; junction bases outside the gene matches: 2. The germline gives CDR1 SGHAT, CDR2 FQNNGV. The CDR3 spans 13 residues. The DNA for the CDR3 is TGTGCCAGCATACTAGCGCCCTACAATGAGCAGTTCTTC. This sequence encodes CASILAPYNEQFF.

This clonotype has just a few counts. V gene TRBV7-6 combines with J gene TRBJ2-7; D not resolved. V lost 3 bases and J 6 bases, leaving 12 bases between the germline ends. Germline V gives CDR1 SGHVS, CDR2 FNYEAQ. This CDR3 is built from 13 residues. In DNA, the CDR3 is TGTGCCAGCAGCTTTAAGCCCAACCTCGAGCAGTACTTC. The encoded protein is CASSFKPNLEQYF.

This chain connects TRBV2 to TRBJ2-3; TRBD2 matches at 9 bases. The V and J ends lost 3 bases and 4 bases, in that order; junction bases with no gene match: 8. The CDR3 is 16 amino acids. Germline CDR1 reads SNHLY; CDR2 reads FYNNEI. The CDR3 DNA follows: TGTGCCAGCAGTGATGGAAGCGGGAGGTCGGCAGATACGCAGTATTTT. This translates into CASSDGSGRSADTQYF.

The chain employs TRBV28 and TRBJ2-1; 8 bases fit TRBD2. CDR3 size: 16 residues. Trimming cost V 3 bases and J 8 bases; bases outside gene matches: 12. Germline CDR1 is MDHEN and CDR2 is SYDVKM. CDR3 residues: CASSFLTSGGYDEQFF. CDR3 nucleotides: TGTGCCAGCAGTTTCCTCACTAGCGGTGGTTACGATGAGCAGTTCTTC.

The chain uses TRBV7-2 and TRBJ2-3; weak D call: TRBD1 (5 bases). The CDR3 consists of 15 residues. Germline values: CDR1 SGHTA, CDR2 FQGNSA. V lost 2 bases and J lost 6, with 15 bases in between. CDR3 bases: TGTGCCAGCAGCTTAAGGCAGGGCTCGGTGGATACGCAGTATTTT. Residues: CASSLRQGSVDTQYF.

The CDR3 nucleotides are TGTGCCAGCAGTTACCTCCCGGCTAGCGGGAGAACCAAGCAGTACTTC. Encoded protein: CASSYLPASGRTKQYF. The gene calls are TRBV6-2 or TRBV6-3 and TRBJ2-7; the match to TRBD2 covers 10 bases. With V trimmed by 2 bases and J by 8 bases, 12 bases remained unmatched. CDR1 is MNHEY, CDR2 SVGEGT, per germline. The CDR3 consists of 16 residues.

This clonotype was observed a few times. V gene TRBV20-1 combines with J gene TRBJ2-3; TRBD2 agrees at 7 bases. The CDR3 totals 14 residues. The germline V gene has CDR1 DFQATT and CDR2 SNEGSKA (reference sequence). The CDR3 bases are TGCAGCGCCGCGGCCGGGGGGAGCACAGATACGCAGTATTTT. Translation gives CSAAAGGSTDTQYF.

To note about this clonotype: This sequence may be a read error, since a much larger clone differs from it by one base. As DNA, the CDR3 is TGCAGTACGAGGCTAGCGGGGCTCACAGATACGCAGTATTTT. Amino acid sequence: CSTRLAGLTDTQYF. The chain recombines TRBV20-1 with TRBJ2-3, with 9 bases fitting TRBD2. CDR3 size: 14 residues. Germline V lookup: CDR1 DFQATT, CDR2 SNEGSKA (reference sequence). V dropped 8 bases and J dropped 2; count of bases not matched to a gene: 8.